These 28 T cell receptor beta chains share one sample of origin, sequenced in a study of glioma-infiltrating T cells. Amplification of TCR alpha and beta CDR3 regions from RNA used iRepertoire nested multiplex PCR. In TCRdb, the multiplex PCR reads were re-called with MiXCR into one record per CDR3 protein. The table has 300,000 to 450,000 distinct CDR3 sequences, 41% seen once. Sequencing was carried out using glioma tissue, nonneoplastic brain tissue, or PBMCs (not recorded which). The receptors originated from a human donor with low-grade glioma or glioblastoma, undergoing nonglioma brain surgery, or in good health (not recorded which).

This clonotype was observed at least ten times. This CDR3 reads CASSLFGVWGEAFF. The CDR3 nucleotides read TGTGCCAGCAGTTTATTTGGGGTCTGGGGTGAAGCTTTCTTT. The gene calls are TRBV27 and TRBJ1-1; D remains unclear. CDR3 length: 14 residues. CDR1 is MNHEY, CDR2 SMNVEV, per germline (reference sequence). V was clipped by 1 base and J by 7 bases, with 13 bases between them.

This chain connects TRBV20-1 to TRBJ2-7; weak D call: TRBD1 (6 bases). Looked up from germline, CDR1 is DFQATT and CDR2 is SNEGSKA (reference sequence). V was shortened by 3 bases and J by 2 bases, with 14 bases between the two germline ends. This CDR3 is built from 14 residues. CDR3 protein: CSARSSTGTYEQYF. In DNA form, the CDR3 reads TGCAGTGCTAGGTCTTCGACAGGAACCTACGAGCAGTACTTC.

With regard to this clonotype: One base away lies a much larger clone, so this may be a sequencing read error. The chain uses TRBV27 and TRBJ1-5; perhaps TRBD1 as D (6 bases). Germline values: CDR1 MNHEY, CDR2 SMNVEV (reference sequence). The CDR3 runs to 15 residues. V lost 3 bases, J lost 3 bases, and 12 bases lay in between. CDR3 in amino acids: CASSFTGLNNQPQHF. CDR3 bases: TGTGCCAGCAGTTTCACAGGGCTAAACAATCAGCCCCAGCATTTT.

The chain carries TRBV5-1 and TRBJ2-2; unclear D gene. Trimming took 3 bases from V and 0 from J, leaving 6 bases between them. The CDR3 is 14 amino acids. Germline CDR1 SGHRS, CDR2 YFSETQ. CDR3 DNA sequence: TGCGCCAGCAGCTCGACTTCGAACACCGGGGAGCTGTTTTTT. Translating it yields CASSSTSNTGELFF.

The table lists this clonotype with many counts. This sequence joins TRBV6-1 and TRBJ2-1, with 9 positions matching TRBD1. J gave up 2 bases and V 10 bases, and 9 bases lay outside the gene matches. CDR1 and CDR2 from the germline V gene are MNHNS and SASEGT. The CDR3 totals 15 residues. This chain's CDR3 is CATAGDRATYNEQFF. CDR3 DNA: TGTGCCACCGCTGGGGACAGGGCAACCTACAATGAGCAGTTCTTC.

About this clonotype itself: This sequence may be a read error, since a much larger clone differs from it by one base. This sequence joins TRBV20-1 and TRBJ1-2; 9 nucleotides match TRBD1. The length of the CDR3 is 13 residues. Germline loops: CDR1 DFQATT, CDR2 SNEGSKA (reference sequence). The CDR3, as DNA: TGCAGTGCTAGTCCCGGGACAGGGATAGGCTACTCCTTC. Amino acids: CSASPGTGIGYSF.

This clonotype was seen at least ten times. The chain links TRBV27 to TRBJ2-1, with 15 bases matching TRBD2. The germline V gene encodes CDR1 MNHEY and CDR2 SMNVEV (reference sequence). V shed 4 bases, J shed 7 bases, and the junction held 2 bases outside the gene matches. The CDR3 length is 15 residues. The CDR3 spells CASSSGTSGRNEQFF. The CDR3 bases are TGTGCCAGCAGTTCCGGGACTAGCGGGAGGAATGAGCAGTTCTTC.

This clonotype was detected only a few times. This chain connects TRBV6-5 to TRBJ1-4; no definite D call. The CDR3 is made up of 16 amino acids. The V gene lost 0 bases and the J gene lost 1 base, with 9 bases spanning the gap. Germline V lookup: CDR1 MNHEY, CDR2 SVGAGI. DNA for the CDR3: TGTGCCAGCAGTTACTCGTCCTTGGGAACTAATGAAAAACTGTTTTTT. Its translation is CASSYSSLGTNEKLFF.

In this sample, this clonotype turned up a few times. The chain recombines TRBV6-1 with TRBJ2-7, with D possibly matching TRBD1 (6 bases). Between the trimmed V and J ends, which lost 5 bases and 0 bases, there was a span of 17 bases. There are 16 residues in the CDR3. Germline CDR1 and CDR2: MNHNS and SASEGT. CDR3 loop: CASSIRQDTSSYEQYF. The CDR3 nucleotides read TGTGCCAGCAGTATTCGACAGGACACTAGCTCCTACGAGCAGTACTTC.

The chain carries TRBV3-1 and TRBJ1-1, with D hard to call. The CDR3 sequence is 14 residues long. The V end was cut by 7 bases, the J end by 6 bases, with 18 bases between. CDR1 and CDR2 (germline): LGHDT, YNNKEL (reference sequence). The CDR3 coding sequence is TGTGCCAGCACCATAAGGTGGGAAAACTCTGAAGCTTTCTTT. It encodes CASTIRWENSEAFF.

The chain combines TRBV7-3 with TRBJ2-1; D not resolved. The V end was cut by 1 base, the J end by 7 bases, with 8 bases between. The CDR3 has 13 residues. Germline values: CDR1 SGHTA, CDR2 FQGTGA. CDR3 in amino acids: CASSLSPKNEQFF. The CDR3 bases are TGTGCCAGCAGCTTAAGCCCGAAGAATGAGCAGTTCTTC.

DNA for the CDR3: TGTGCCAGCAGTGAAACGTGGACCCCGGGGGAAAAACTGTTTTTT. Encoded protein: CASSETWTPGEKLFF. The J gene is TRBJ1-4, the V gene TRBV25-1, with no clear D. The length of the CDR3 is 15 residues. Germline V gene lookup returns CDR1 MGHDK and CDR2 SYGVNS. With 2 bases removed from V and 8 bases from J, the gap between germline ends came to 15 bases.

This chain links TRBV20-1 with TRBJ2-1; D remains unclear. This CDR3 has 15 residues. Germline CDR1 and CDR2: DFQATT and SNEGSKA (reference sequence). V lost 5 bases and J lost 3, with 17 bases in between. CDR3 coding DNA: TGCAGTGCTCAGCCCTCGATAGCAGGCTACAATGAGCAGTTCTTC. Protein: CSAQPSIAGYNEQFF.

This clonotype was seen many times. The chain carries TRBV27 and TRBJ1-1; 7 nucleotides match TRBD1. With 8 bases clipped from V and 1 base from J, the junction kept 16 bases outside the gene matches. There are 17 residues in the CDR3. Germline CDR1 and CDR2: MNHEY and SMNVEV (reference sequence). The CDR3 sequence: CASSDRAVEIWNTEAFF. CDR3 DNA sequence: TGTGCCAGCTCTGACAGGGCGGTGGAAATCTGGAACACTGAAGCTTTCTTT.

For this clonotype: A much larger clonotype is one base distant, so this may be a read error. The J gene is TRBJ2-1, the V gene TRBV27, with D possibly TRBD2 on 6 matching bases. Germline V lookup: CDR1 MNHEY, CDR2 SMNVEV (reference sequence). The CDR3 covers 17 residues. The CDR3 nucleotides are TGTGCCAGCAGTAGAACCGGTTGGGGAGGAATCTACAATGAGCAGTCCTTC. Translated, it gives CASSRTGWGGIYNEQSF.

This chain links TRBV6-1 with TRBJ2-7, with D unclear. The CDR3 loop spans 14 amino acids. V was cut by 6 bases and J by 0 bases, with 12 bases left in between. The germline V gene has CDR1 MNHNS and CDR2 SASEGT. The CDR3 nucleotides are TGTGCCAGCAGCGAGACATACCCCTCCTACGAGCAGTACTTC. The encoded protein is CASSETYPSYEQYF.

The chain joins TRBV12-3 or TRBV12-4 to TRBJ2-1; D is possibly TRBD2 (6 bases). The CDR3 covers 17 residues. The germline V and J ends were trimmed by 5 bases and 3 bases, with 20 bases remaining between them. The CDR3 nucleotides are TGTGCCAGCAGTCGACCGCCGGGGGAGTTGGGCTACAATGAGCAGTTCTTC. Protein: CASSRPPGELGYNEQFF.

This clonotype was found many times. The chain recombines TRBV6-1 with TRBJ1-2; possibly TRBD1 for D (5 bases). Germline V gene data show CDR1 as MNHNS and CDR2 as SASEGT. This CDR3 has 13 residues. Trimming took 5 bases from V and 8 from J, leaving 15 bases between them. Here the CDR3 reads CASSYAGNDGYTF. CDR3 nucleotides: TGTGCCAGCAGTTACGCAGGGAATGACGGCTACACCTTC.

This chain joins TRBV15 and TRBJ2-1, with a possible D match to TRBD2 (5 bases). CDR3 length: 13 residues. Trimming stripped 1 base from V and 5 bases from J, with 6 bases between. Germline loops: CDR1 LNHNV, CDR2 YYDKDF (reference sequence). The CDR3 sequence: CATSRAGNNEQFF. In DNA, the CDR3 is TGTGCCACCAGCAGAGCCGGGAACAATGAGCAGTTCTTC.

This clonotype was seen only a few times. J is TRBJ2-7 and V is TRBV20-1, with 7 bases matching TRBD2. CDR1 and CDR2 from the germline V gene are DFQATT and SNEGSKA (reference sequence). Trimming at V came to 3 bases and at J to 5 bases, leaving 7 bases not matched to a gene. CDR3 size: 13 residues. CDR3 coding DNA: TGCAGTGCTAGGGCCCTGGGGAGGGACGAGCAGTACTTC. The encoded protein is CSARALGRDEQYF.

This clonotype came up a few times. V and J are TRBV7-3 and TRBJ2-3; TRBD2 matches at 14 bases. Germline V gives CDR1 SGHTA, CDR2 FQGTGA. With 6 bases clipped from V and 5 bases from J, the junction kept 10 bases outside the gene matches. The length of the CDR3 is 17 residues. CDR3 amino acids: CASSSHRLAGGIDTQYF. CDR3 coding DNA: TGTGCCAGCAGTTCACATCGACTAGCGGGAGGGATAGATACGCAGTATTTT.

This chain joins TRBV19 and TRBJ2-1; possible D gene TRBD2, 5 bases. Trimming shortened V by 10 bases and J by 7 bases, and 8 bases separated the two germline ends. The germline CDR1 and CDR2 sequences are LNHDA and SQIVND (reference sequence). CDR3 length: 10 residues. The CDR3 DNA follows: TGTGCCACTAGAGGGAATGAGCAGTTCTTC. It is translated as CATRGNEQFF.

Details on this clonotype: This may be a read error: a much more frequent sequence differs by one nucleotide. V is TRBV25-1 and J is TRBJ2-1, with 8 bases fitting TRBD2. The CDR3 is 12 amino acids. V lost 6 bases and J lost 10; bases outside the gene matches: 5. Germline V lookup: CDR1 MGHDK, CDR2 SYGVNS. In DNA form, the CDR3 reads TGTGCCAGCAGCGGGGGGGACTACGAGCAGTTCTTC. Its translation: CASSGGDYEQFF. Looking up the rest from reference TRBV25-1 and TRBJ2-1 gives the full variable domain: EADIYQTPRYLVIGTGKKITLECSQTMGHDKMYWYQQDPGMELHLIHYSYGVNSTEKGDLSSESTVSRIRTEHFPLTLESARPSHTSQYLCASSGGDYEQFFGPGTRLTVL.

This chain uses TRBV27 with TRBJ2-5; 9 bases agree with TRBD1. CDR3 length equals 17 residues. The germline V gene encodes CDR1 MNHEY and CDR2 SMNVEV (reference sequence). With V trimmed by 5 bases and J by 7 bases, 17 bases remained unmatched. CDR3 bases: TGTGCCAGCAGTACGGGACAGGGAGCGGCCCCCGGTGGGACCCAGTACTTC. Translated: CASSTGQGAAPGGTQYF.

The V call is TRBV5-4, the J call TRBJ1-1, with TRBD1 as a possible D gene (5 bases). The V end lost 1 base, the J end lost 6 bases, and 10 bases lay between the germline ends. In germline, CDR1 is SGHNT, CDR2 YYREEE (reference sequence). This CDR3 spans 13 amino acids. The chain's CDR3 is CASSLSRDAEAFF. DNA of the CDR3: TGTGCCAGCAGCTTGAGTCGGGACGCTGAAGCTTTCTTT.

This clonotype was recorded many times. The chain combines TRBV15 with TRBJ1-5, with D possibly being TRBD1 (6 bases). Per the germline V gene, CDR1 is LNHNV and CDR2 is YYDKDF (reference sequence). This CDR3 has 15 amino acids. The V gene lost 3 bases and the J gene lost 6 bases, with 15 bases spanning the gap. CDR3 protein: CATSRNRDGGQPQHF. CDR3 nucleotide sequence: TGTGCCACCAGCAGGAACAGGGATGGCGGTCAGCCCCAGCATTTT.

At least ten counts were recorded for this clonotype. J is TRBJ1-1 and V is TRBV6-2 or TRBV6-3; no clear D. Germline V CDR1 and CDR2: MNHEY, SVGEGT. The CDR3 has 13 residues. Trimming stripped 2 bases from V and 3 bases from J, with 7 bases between. The CDR3 bases are TGTGCCAGCAGTTACGATGGTTACACTGAAGCTTTCTTT. Translated, it gives CASSYDGYTEAFF.

The chain links TRBV3-1 to TRBJ2-5; 8 bases align to TRBD2. The CDR3 contains 17 residues. Unmatched junction bases numbered 8, after V lost 1 base and J lost 1 base. CDR1 and CDR2 from the germline V gene are LGHDT and YNNKEL (reference sequence). The CDR3 loop is CASSQVFTSGIQETQYF. CDR3 nucleotides: TGTGCCAGCAGCCAAGTCTTCACTAGCGGTATCCAAGAGACCCAGTACTTC.